A single T cell receptor (beta chain) is shown here with its context. This sample was included in a study of shared clonotypes between healthy human individuals. TCRdb's table, derived via immunoSEQ multiplex PCR, lists solely in-frame clones and lacks some. The sample holds 530,000 or so clones, almost 80% seen once. Trimming at V came to 5 bases and at J to 2 bases, leaving 6 bases not matched to a gene. Germline V gives CDR1 LNHDA, CDR2 SQIVND (reference sequence). This CDR3 has 14 amino acids. V gene TRBV19 combines with J gene TRBJ2-7, with TRBD1 matching over 7 bases. This TCR was recovered from a woman aged 40 to 49 in good health. Some clones in this sample may be carry-over from other donors' samples. Sample: PBMCs. The CDR3 nucleotides read TGTGCCAGTAGTGGGCACAGGGGCCCCTACGAGCAGTACTTC. This sequence encodes CASSGHRGPYEQYF.